This is a list of T cell receptor beta chains from one sample in a study of blood T cell repertoires in COVID-19. Only in-frame clones appear in the TCRdb table, and some are missing; sequencing was by immunoSEQ multiplex PCR. Of around 250,000 clones listed, 86% are singletons. The sequencing sample was made of peripheral blood. The origin of the receptors is a man aged 60 to 75 with acute or convalescent COVID-19. The conserved cysteine and the conserved F or W are not part of the CDR3 here. D genes are given only for firm matches.

TRBV7-8	NA	ASSLGLYNEQF
TRBV28	NA	ASSRGLDSNQPQH
TRBV28	TRBD2	ASSRPSGRDHVGELF
TRBV5-1	NA	ASTDPNAGEQY
TRBV27	NA	ASSSRLSGANVLT
TRBV27	TRBD2	ASSLSGLAGVPETQY
TRBV9	TRBD1	ASSKTGGAGGYT
TRBV6-5	NA	ASSYSQSNEKLF
TRBV27	TRBD1	ASRPDRAGISNQPQH
TRBV3-1/TRBV3-2	TRBD2	ASSQDTSGPYEQY
TRBV28	NA	ASSPPGGSYNEQF
TRBV19	NA	ASSITSATPGNTIY
TRBV6-5	TRBD1	ASRTGGAGTEAF
TRBV19	TRBD2	ASSYSGSIYEQF
TRBV7-9	TRBD1	ASSSRDREPNYGYT
TRBV11-2	NA	ASSQDRSGRTDTQY
TRBV7-6	NA	ASAEQETQY
TRBV20-1	NA	SASGFPGNQPQH
TRBV5-1	TRBD1	ASSLTGDAVGELF
TRBV19	NA	ASSPYVGTGLEQY
TRBV11-3	TRBD1	ASSEGQGVGKNIQY
TRBV7-9	NA	ASSPLRAGNQPQH
TRBV5-1	TRBD2	ASSTGTSGYEQY
TRBV27	NA	ASSLLPLAGYEQY
TRBV19	TRBD1	ASSPRGLPNNEQF
TRBV7-9	TRBD2	ASSFPLAGGASTDTQY
TRBV5-1	NA	ASSLELLDTEAF
TRBV5-1	NA	ASSSGTSDEQF
TRBV28	NA	ASMEGLGGNQPQH
TRBV6-2/TRBV6-3	TRBD2	ASSSGTSGIDEQF
TRBV2	TRBD1	ASNRQGRTNTEAF
TRBV5-6	NA	ASSLARRAGEKLF
TRBV5-5	NA	ASSPRVQGGTGELF
TRBV4-1	TRBD2	ASSQGLAGYNEQF
TRBV5-1	TRBD1	ASSFRDRGLGPEAF
TRBV6-5	TRBD1	ASSQTGLQQPQH
TRBV9	TRBD1	ASSSPKGQDKTPYNEQF
TRBV29-1	NA	SVATGTKEGYT
TRBV5-4	TRBD2	ASSLELAEETQY
TRBV27	TRBD2	ASSFSGRPWDEQF
TRBV21-1	NA	ASCKDRVGQPQH